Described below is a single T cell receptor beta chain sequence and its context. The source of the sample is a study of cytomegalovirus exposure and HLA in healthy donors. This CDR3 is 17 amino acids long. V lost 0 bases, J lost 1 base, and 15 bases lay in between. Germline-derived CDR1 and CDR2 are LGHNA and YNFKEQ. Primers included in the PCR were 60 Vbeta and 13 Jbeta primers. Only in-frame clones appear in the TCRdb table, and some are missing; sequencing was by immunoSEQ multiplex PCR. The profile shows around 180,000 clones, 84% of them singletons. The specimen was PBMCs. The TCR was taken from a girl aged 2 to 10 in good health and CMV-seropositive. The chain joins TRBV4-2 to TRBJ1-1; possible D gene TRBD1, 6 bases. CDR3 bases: TGTGCCAGCAGCCAAGAAGGGGGGGGACCCGAGAACACTGAAGCTTTCTTT. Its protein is CASSQEGGGPENTEAFF.